The entry that follows covers one T cell receptor (beta chain) sequence. The PCR ran on 60 Vbeta and 13 Jbeta primers. Method: immunoSEQ multiplex PCR; TCRdb's copy keeps in-frame clones and lacks some. The sample lists some 150,000 clones; about four fifths were seen once. This entry belongs to a study of cytomegalovirus exposure and HLA in healthy donors. V was pared by 6 bases and J by 5 bases, with 13 bases between. This CDR3 is built from 12 residues. In germline, CDR1 is SQVTM, CDR2 ANQGSEA. The chain has TRBV29-1 and TRBJ1-1, with D perhaps matching TRBD1 (6 bases). The specimen was PBMCs. This receptor was identified in a woman between 50 and 59 years old in good health and CMV-seronegative. The CDR3 nucleotides read TGCAGCGTGCCACAGGGAGGGACTGAAGCTTTCTTT. Residues: CSVPQGGTEAFF.